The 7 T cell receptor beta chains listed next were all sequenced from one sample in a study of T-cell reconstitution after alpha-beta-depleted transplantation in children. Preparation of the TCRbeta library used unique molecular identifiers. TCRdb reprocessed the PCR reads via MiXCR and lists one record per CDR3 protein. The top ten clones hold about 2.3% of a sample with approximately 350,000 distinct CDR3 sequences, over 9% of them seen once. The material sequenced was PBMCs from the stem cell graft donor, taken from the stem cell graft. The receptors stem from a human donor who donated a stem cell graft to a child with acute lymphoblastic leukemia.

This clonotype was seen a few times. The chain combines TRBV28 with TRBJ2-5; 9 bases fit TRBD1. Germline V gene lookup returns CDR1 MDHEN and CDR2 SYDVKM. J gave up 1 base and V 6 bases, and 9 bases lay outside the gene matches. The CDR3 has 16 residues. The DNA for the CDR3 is TGTGCCAGCAGCATTGGACAGGGGAGTTTCCAAGAGACCCAGTACTTC. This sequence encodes CASSIGQGSFQETQYF.

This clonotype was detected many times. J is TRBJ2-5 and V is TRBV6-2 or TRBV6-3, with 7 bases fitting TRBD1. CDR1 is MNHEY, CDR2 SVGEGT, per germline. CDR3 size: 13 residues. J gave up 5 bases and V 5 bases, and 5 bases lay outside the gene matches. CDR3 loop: CASSRGGQETQYF. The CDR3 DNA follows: TGTGCCAGCAGTCGAGGGGGCCAGGAGACCCAGTACTTC.

The CDR3 DNA is TGTGCCTGGAGTGTTGAGTTGGGCGGTACGCAGTATTTT. Protein sequence: CAWSVELGGTQYF. The chain employs TRBV30 and TRBJ2-3; D ambiguous. The CDR3 runs 13 residues. Germline V lookup: CDR1 GTSNPN, CDR2 SVGIG (reference sequence). V was trimmed by 0 bases and J by 8 bases, leaving 12 bases between them.

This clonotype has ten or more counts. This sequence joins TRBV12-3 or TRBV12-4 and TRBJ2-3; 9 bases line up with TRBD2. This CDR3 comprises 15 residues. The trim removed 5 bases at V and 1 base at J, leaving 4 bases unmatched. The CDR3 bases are TGTGCCAGCAGTCCCCGGACTAGCGGCACAGATACGCAGTATTTT. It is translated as CASSPRTSGTDTQYF.

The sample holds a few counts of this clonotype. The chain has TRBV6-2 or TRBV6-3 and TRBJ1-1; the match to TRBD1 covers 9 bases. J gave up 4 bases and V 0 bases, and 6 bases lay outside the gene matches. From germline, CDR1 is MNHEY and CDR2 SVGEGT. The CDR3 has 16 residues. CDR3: CASSYSLDRGVTEAFF. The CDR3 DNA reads TGTGCCAGCAGTTACTCCCTTGACAGGGGGGTCACTGAAGCTTTCTTT.

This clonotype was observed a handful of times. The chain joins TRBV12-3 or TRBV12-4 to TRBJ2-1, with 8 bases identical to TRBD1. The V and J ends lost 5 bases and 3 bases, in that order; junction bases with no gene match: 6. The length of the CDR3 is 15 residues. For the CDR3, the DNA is TGTGCCAGCAGTCGCCGGGACAGGAGCTACAATGAGCAGTTCTTC. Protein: CASSRRDRSYNEQFF.

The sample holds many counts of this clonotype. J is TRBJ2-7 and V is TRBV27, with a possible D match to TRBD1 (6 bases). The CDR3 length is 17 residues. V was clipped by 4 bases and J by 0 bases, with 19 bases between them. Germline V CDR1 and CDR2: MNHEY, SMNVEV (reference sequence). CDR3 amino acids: CASSSTVTGRLSYEQYF. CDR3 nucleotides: TGTGCCAGCAGTTCAACTGTGACAGGCCGGCTCTCCTACGAGCAGTACTTC.